Presented here are 4 T cell receptor beta chains from one specimen sequenced in a study of vaccination effects on CD4 cells after COVID-19. This table comes from immunoSEQ multiplex PCR, and its TCRdb copy is limited to in-frame clones, with some not included. The sample holds about 38,000 clones, roughly 80% seen once. Around day 10 of culture, CD4+ T cells were separated out. No antigen is known for these receptors. Sequencing used CD4+ T cells from PBMCs cultured without peptide, obtained before COVID-19 vaccination. Receptors were obtained from a human donor who received a COVID-19 vaccine.

This rearrangement joins TRBV18 to TRBJ1-2; D may be TRBD1 (5 bases). Germline assignment: CDR1 KGHSH and CDR2 LQKENI. Trimming cost V 2 bases and J 1 base, with 11 bases left between them. This CDR3 comprises 15 residues. The CDR3 DNA is TGTGCCAGCTCACCAAGAGGGGCCGATAACTATGGCTACACCTTC. Protein product: CASSPRGADNYGYTF.

The chain carries TRBV3-1 (or the pseudogene TRBV3-2) and TRBJ1-1; D is unclear. With 0 bases removed from V and 5 bases from J, the gap between germline ends came to 16 bases. Germline V gives CDR1 LGHDT, CDR2 YNNKEL (reference sequence). The CDR3 runs 16 residues. This CDR3 is CASSQDPPGKWTEAFF. The CDR3, as DNA: TGTGCCAGCAGCCAAGACCCCCCCGGGAAGTGGACTGAAGCTTTCTTT.

This sequence joins TRBV19 and TRBJ1-2; the D is unclear. V lost 3 bases to trimming and J lost 4 bases, with 9 bases between them. CDR1 is LNHDA and CDR2 is SQIVND in the germline V gene (reference sequence). The CDR3 is made up of 13 amino acids. CDR3 sequence: CASSIAGIYGYTF. CDR3 sequence (DNA): TGTGCCAGTAGTATCGCCGGGATCTATGGCTACACCTTC. Filled out from reference TRBV19 and TRBJ1-2, the complete variable domain reads DGGITQSPKYLFRKEGQNVTLSCEQNLNHDAMYWYRQDPGQGLRLIYYSQIVNDFQKGDIAEGYSVSREKKESFPLTVTSAQKNPTAFYLCASSIAGIYGYTFGSGTRLTVV.

V usage is TRBV7-8 and J usage is TRBJ1-5; the match to TRBD1 covers 7 bases. This CDR3 contains 16 residues. Germline trimming cut 5 bases from V and 6 bases from J; bases unmatched to any gene: 13. Germline lookup yields CDR1 SGHVS and CDR2 FQNEAQ. The CDR3 DNA is TGTGCCAGCAGCCTTACAGGAGCCACAGGGGTTCAGCCCCAGCATTTT. This encodes CASSLTGATGVQPQHF.